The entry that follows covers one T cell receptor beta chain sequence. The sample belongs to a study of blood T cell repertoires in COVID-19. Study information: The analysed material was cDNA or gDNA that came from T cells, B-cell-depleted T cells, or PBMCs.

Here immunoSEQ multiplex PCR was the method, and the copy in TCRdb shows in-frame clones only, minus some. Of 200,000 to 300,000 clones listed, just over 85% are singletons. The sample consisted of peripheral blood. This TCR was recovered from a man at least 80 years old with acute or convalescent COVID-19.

The CDR3 coding sequence is TGTGCCAGCAGTTCGGACAGGGTACGCTCCTACGAGCAGTACTTC. Translated, it gives CASSSDRVRSYEQYF. The rearrangement uses TRBV6-5 and TRBJ2-7; 8 nucleotides agree with TRBD1. Germline trimming cut 4 bases from V and 0 bases from J; bases unmatched to any gene: 5. Germline V CDR1 and CDR2: MNHEY, SVGAGI. This CDR3 spans 15 amino acids.